This TCR beta chain was sequenced during a study of T cell responses to AZD1222 COVID-19 vaccine. Profiling relied on immunoSEQ multiplex PCR, and the TCRdb table lists in-frame clones only, not all of them. The table has 150,000 to 200,000 clones, approximately 94% seen once. Germline lookup yields CDR1 LGHNT and CDR2 FRNRAP. There are 19 residues in the CDR3. Losses at the gene ends were 2 bases for V and 5 bases for J; bases not matched to a gene: 17. The sequencing used peripheral blood, collected 28 days after the second AZD1222 dose. The chain couples TRBV12-5 to TRBJ2-3, with 9 bases that match TRBD2. This sequence originates from an adult who received the AZD1222 COVID-19 vaccine. The DNA of the CDR3 is TGTGCTAGTGGTTTGCCGTATGGGCGGGAGGGCCCTCGGGGAGATACGCAGTATTTT. Residues: CASGLPYGREGPRGDTQYF.